These T cell receptor beta chains were read from a single sample in a study of T cell responses to AZD1222 COVID-19 vaccine. Clones were read by immunoSEQ multiplex PCR, and TCRdb kept only the in-frame ones, dropping some. The data contain tens of thousands of clones, over 75% of them singletons. The material was peripheral blood, obtained on day 0 of AZD1222 vaccination. The receptor set was obtained from an adult in good health. Both conserved end residues are part of each CDR3. D genes are given only for firm matches. Clone size, where shown, is once, few, many, or a class for clones that have expanded.

TRBJ1-1 . TRBV4-2 . TGTGCCAGCAGCCAAGAGGTAGGAGCCCCGACTGAAGCTTTCTTT CASSQEVGAPTEAFF
TRBJ2-1 . TRBV11-3 TRBD1 TGTGCCAGCAGCTTCCAAGGGGGCCGGGCGGATGAGCAGTTCTTC CASSFQGGRADEQFF
TRBJ2-1 . TRBV6-5 TRBD2 TGTGCCAGCAGTTTTGGCGGGGGGGCCTCTGAGCAGTTCTTC CASSFGGGASEQFF
TRBJ1-2 . TRBV7-9 TRBD1 TGTGCCAGCAGCCGTACCGGGACAGGCTATGGCTACACCTTC CASSRTGTGYGYTF
TRBJ1-5 few TRBV7-2 TRBD1 TGTGCCAGCAGCTTAGGGAATCGGGACAGACAGCATTTT CASSLGNRDRQHF
TRBJ1-1 . TRBV3-1/TRBV3-2 . TGTGCCAGCAGCCAAGATACTGAAGCTTTCTTT CASSQDTEAFF
TRBJ1-6 . TRBV6-1 . TGTGCCAGCAGTGAACCAAGGGGACCTCCTAATTCACCCCTCCACTTT CASSEPRGPPNSPLHF
TRBJ1-2 . TRBV6-5 . TGTGCCAGCAGTTTCGGGGGGCTCGGCTATGGCTACACCTTC CASSFGGLGYGYTF
TRBJ2-6 once TRBV7-9 TRBD2 TGTGCCAGCAGCTTTGGACTAGCGGGGGGGCCTGGGGCCAACGTCCTGACTTTC CASSFGLAGGPGANVLTF
TRBJ2-7 . TRBV29-1 . TGCAGCGTTTGGGGGGAATCCTACGAGCAGTACTTC CSVWGESYEQYF
TRBJ1-5 . TRBV19 . TGTGCCACAAAACTAAGAGGGGGCAATCAGCCCCAGCATTTT CATKLRGGNQPQHF
TRBJ2-5 . TRBV9 . TGTGCCAGCAGCGTAGCCTCGTTGGGGGGAGAGACCCAGTACTTC CASSVASLGGETQYF
TRBJ1-1 once TRBV6-5 TRBD1 TGTGCCAGCAGTTTCAGGGGACAGGGAGCTGAAGCTTTCTTT CASSFRGQGAEAFF
TRBJ2-5 . TRBV27 TRBD1 TGTGCCAGCAGTTTGACAGGGGTCCTAGAGACCCAGTACTTC CASSLTGVLETQYF
TRBJ1-2 . TRBV7-2 . TGTGCCAGCAGCCCGCCCGACAGGTTCTATGGCTACACCTTC CASSPPDRFYGYTF
TRBJ2-1 . TRBV18 TRBD1 TGTGCCAGCTCGCACCCGGGACAGGGGTACAATGAGCAGTTCTTC CASSHPGQGYNEQFF
TRBJ2-7 . TRBV28 TRBD1 TGTGCCAGCAGTCTCGGGACAGACCCCTCCTACGAGCAGTACTTC CASSLGTDPSYEQYF
TRBJ2-3 . TRBV9 . TGTGCCAGCAGCGTAGCCGGGGACAGCACAGATACGCAGTATTTT CASSVAGDSTDTQYF
TRBJ2-2 . TRBV4-1 . TGCGCCAGCAGCCAAGGACCGAAGCAAGGACGGGCCGGGGAGCTGTTTTTT CASSQGPKQGRAGELFF
TRBJ2-7 few TRBV6-5 . TGTGCCAGCAGTTACTTTCTTGGGGAGCAGTACTTC CASSYFLGEQYF
TRBJ2-2 once TRBV30 . TGTGCCTGGAGTGGACTGACGAACACCGGGGAGCTGTTTTTT CAWSGLTNTGELFF
TRBJ1-2 . TRBV4-3 TRBD1 TGCGCCAGCAGTCCGGACAGGCACTATGGCTACACCTTC CASSPDRHYGYTF
TRBJ1-3 . TRBV5-5 . TGTGCCAGCAGCTTTCTCACCGCCGTAACTTCTGGAAACACCATATATTTT CASSFLTAVTSGNTIYF
TRBJ2-7 . TRBV28 . TGTGCCAGCAGTTTCGCATCAGGGGCCTACGAGCAGTACTTC CASSFASGAYEQYF
TRBJ1-4 . TRBV7-9 . TGTGCCAGCAGCCCCCCCCGGGACGGAATTTTCTATGAAAAACTGTTTTTT CASSPPRDGIFYEKLFF
TRBJ1-4 . TRBV9 . TGTGCCAGCAGCGTATTCGGTAACCCATCTAATGAAAAACTGTTTTTT CASSVFGNPSNEKLFF
TRBJ2-1 . TRBV5-4 . TGTGCCAGCAGCTTACGGGAGACCTCCTACAATGAGCAGTTCTTC CASSLRETSYNEQFF
TRBJ1-5 few TRBV4-1 . TGCGCCAGCAGCCCCGCCCCGGGGGCAATGGGCAATCAGCCCCAGCATTTT CASSPAPGAMGNQPQHF
TRBJ1-4 . TRBV7-2 . TGTGCCAGCAGCCCGAGGACTGAAAAACTGTTTTTT CASSPRTEKLFF
TRBJ2-1 . TRBV28 . TGTGCCAGCACTAGGTCGGGCGGGGCGAGCTCCTACAATGAGCAGTTCTTC CASTRSGGASSYNEQFF
TRBJ2-2 . TRBV11-3 . TGTGCCAGCAGCTTTACAGCGAACACCGGGGAGCTGTTTTTT CASSFTANTGELFF
TRBJ1-2 . TRBV6-1 . TGTGCCAGCAGTGAAGCGCAGGAATTCTATGGCTACACCTTC CASSEAQEFYGYTF
TRBJ1-3 once TRBV5-6 . TGTGCCAGCAGCTCACTCGGGCAGGGAGGCACCATATATTTT CASSSLGQGGTIYF
TRBJ1-3 . TRBV27 . TGTGCCAGCAGTTTGCGCGGTGGAAACACCATATATTTT CASSLRGGNTIYF
TRBJ1-2 . TRBV30 TRBD1 TGTGCCTGGAGTGTGACCAGGGGGGGAGGCGGCTACACCTTC CAWSVTRGGGGYTF
TRBJ2-2 . TRBV5-6 TRBD2 TGTGCCAGCAGCCCGTTTACTAGCGACGGCACCGGGGAGCTGTTTTTT CASSPFTSDGTGELFF
TRBJ2-1 . TRBV29-1 TRBD2 TGCAGCACCAAACTAGCGGGGGGGCTCAATGAGCAGTTCTTC CSTKLAGGLNEQFF
TRBJ2-7 . TRBV2 . TGTGCCAGCAGTATCGTATGGGGCGAGCAGTACTTC CASSIVWGEQYF
TRBJ1-6 . TRBV3-1/TRBV3-2 . TGTGCCAGCAGCCAAGAGGGCTTTAATTCACCCCTCCACTTT CASSQEGFNSPLHF
TRBJ1-5 . TRBV9 . TGTGCCAGCAGCGTAGGGGGAGGCAATCAGCCCCAGCATTTT CASSVGGGNQPQHF
TRBJ2-1 . TRBV27 TRBD2 TGTGCCTGCCGTCCCGGGGACTATAACAATGAGCAGTTCTTC CACRPGDYNNEQFF
TRBJ2-7 . TRBV4-2 TRBD2 TGTGCCAGTCGGACTAGCGGGAGCTCCTACGAGCAGTACTTC CASRTSGSSYEQYF
TRBJ2-5 . TRBV27 TRBD2 TGTGCCAGCAGTTGGAGTAGCGGGGGAAAAGAGACCCAGTACTTC CASSWSSGGKETQYF
TRBJ1-2 . TRBV27 . TGTGCCAGCAGTCCCATATATCGGGCCAGAGGGAGCTATGGCTACACCTTC CASSPIYRARGSYGYTF
TRBJ2-3 . TRBV7-9 TRBD2 TGTGCCAGCAGCTTAGAACCGGGGGGGTACACAGATACGCAGTATTTT CASSLEPGGYTDTQYF
TRBJ2-2 . TRBV11-2 . TGTGCCAGCAGCTTAGCCAGGGTTACCGGGGAGCTGTTTTTT CASSLARVTGELFF
TRBJ2-1 few TRBV5-1 TRBD2 TGCGCCAGCAGCTTTACGGGAGGATACAATGAGCAGTTCTTC CASSFTGGYNEQFF
TRBJ2-1 . TRBV7-9 . TGTGCCAGCAGCCCAAGCTCCTACAATGAGCAGTTCTTC CASSPSSYNEQFF